This entry concerns a single TCR beta chain. As yet, its antigen is unknown. The sample originates from a study of cytomegalovirus exposure and HLA in healthy donors. Across the study: The roughly 130 validation repertoires used the same platform as the roughly 700 first-cohort repertoires (as reported by a later analysis).

CDR1 and CDR2 (germline): SGHTA, FQGNSA. Germline trimming cut 5 bases from V and 5 bases from J; bases unmatched to any gene: 6. The CDR3 has 15 residues. The assay was immunoSEQ multiplex PCR, and TCRdb's table has in-frame clones only and misses some. The repertoire includes around 99,000 clones, about 90% of them detected once, and about 2.1% sits in the top ten. Regarding the study as a whole: Clusters of TCRs from the first cohort tended to co-occur in the roughly 120 validation repertoires (as a later analysis found).

This chain joins TRBV7-2 and TRBJ2-3, with 11 positions matching TRBD2. The sequenced material came from PBMCs. The sequence was obtained from a woman aged 18-35 years in good health and CMV-seronegative. CDR3 in DNA: TGTGCCAGCAGCCCCGGGACTAGCGGCTTAGATACGCAGTATTTT. Its translation is CASSPGTSGLDTQYF.